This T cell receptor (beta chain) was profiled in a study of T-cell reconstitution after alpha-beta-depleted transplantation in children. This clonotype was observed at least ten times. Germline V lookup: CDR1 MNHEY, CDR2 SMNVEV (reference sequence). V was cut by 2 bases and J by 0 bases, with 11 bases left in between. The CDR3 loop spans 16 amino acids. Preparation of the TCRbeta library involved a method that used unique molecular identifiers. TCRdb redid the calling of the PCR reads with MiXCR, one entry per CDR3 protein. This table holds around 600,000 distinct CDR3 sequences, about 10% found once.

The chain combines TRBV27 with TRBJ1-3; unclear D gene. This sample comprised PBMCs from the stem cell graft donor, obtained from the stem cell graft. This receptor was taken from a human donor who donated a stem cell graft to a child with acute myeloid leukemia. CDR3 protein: CASSLNQAASGNTIYF. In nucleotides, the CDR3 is TGTGCCAGCAGTTTAAATCAGGCTGCCTCTGGAAACACCATATATTTT.